Below are 26 T cell receptor beta chains sequenced from a single sample in a study of blood T cells in healthy people across ages. Alongside a J-beta primer mix, a sample-barcoded 5' primer served in a second PCR lasting roughly 6 to 11 cycles. Via MiXCR, TCRdb re-called the 5' RACE reads, giving one row per CDR3 protein. The data hold 1.8 million or so distinct CDR3 sequences, with more than 35% observed a single time. The specimen sequenced was blood. The receptors stem from a human donor in good health.

The sample holds one count of this clonotype. The rearrangement uses TRBV15 and TRBJ1-1; D gene ambiguous. The V end lost 1 base, the J end lost 7 bases, and 13 bases lay between the germline ends. This CDR3 spans 14 amino acids. Per germline, CDR1 LNHNV and CDR2 YYDKDF (reference sequence). CDR3 DNA: TGTGCCACCAGCAGAGCATCTTTGGTTGATGAAGCTTTCTTT. Amino acids: CATSRASLVDEAFF.

Note on this clonotype: A much larger clone differs from this one at a single base, so this may be a read error. The rearrangement links TRBV3-1 to TRBJ2-1, with 7 nucleotides matching TRBD1. The CDR3 is 15 residues long. The V and J ends lost 4 bases and 1 base, in that order; junction bases with no gene match: 4. In germline, CDR1 is LGHDT, CDR2 YNNKEL (reference sequence). The CDR3 protein is CASSPSRGSYNEQFF. DNA for the CDR3: TGTGCCAGCAGCCCTAGCAGGGGGTCCTACAATGAGCAGTTCTTC.

The chain carries TRBV14 and TRBJ1-1; TRBD1 might be the D (6 bases). V shed 4 bases and J shed 2 bases, with 11 bases lying between them. The CDR3 loop spans 14 amino acids. Germline lookup yields CDR1 SGHDN and CDR2 FVKESK. In DNA, the CDR3 is TGTGCCAGCAGCCGGACAGAGCTAAACACTGAAGCTTTCTTT. It specifies CASSRTELNTEAFF.

The chain joins TRBV12-3 or TRBV12-4 to TRBJ2-5; perhaps TRBD2 as D (6 bases). V dropped 7 bases and J dropped 4 bases, with 19 bases sitting between them. This CDR3 region has 15 residues. CDR3 nucleotide sequence: TGTGCCAGCATCCGACAGCCGAGGGGAGGAGAGACCCAGTACTTC. It specifies CASIRQPRGGETQYF.

This clonotype was seen a few times. This chain links TRBV6-2 or TRBV6-3 with TRBJ2-3; 10 bases fit TRBD2. The trim removed 7 bases at V and 2 bases at J, leaving 6 bases unmatched. The CDR3 runs to 15 residues. Looked up from germline, CDR1 is MNHEY and CDR2 is SVGEGT. The CDR3 sequence is CASTLLAGDTDTQYF. The CDR3 DNA reads TGTGCCAGCACACTCCTAGCGGGGGACACAGATACGCAGTATTTT.

The chain is built from TRBV4-2 and TRBJ1-2; D is ambiguous. Germline V lookup: CDR1 LGHNA, CDR2 YNFKEQ. This CDR3 has 12 residues. The ends were cut back, 2 bases at V and 5 bases at J, with 6 bases in the middle. The CDR3 nucleotides are TGTGCCAGCAGCCAATCCCTTTATGGCTACACCTTC. It codes for CASSQSLYGYTF.

A remark on this clonotype: An end of the junction does not agree with germline; a read error may underlie this. The chain employs TRBV7-2 and TRBJ1-2; 7 bases are a match to TRBD1. Germline CDR1 and CDR2: SGHTA and FQGNSA. The CDR3 loop spans 15 amino acids. In DNA form, the CDR3 reads TGTGCCAGCAGCTTAGTATCAGGGGGTCTCTATGACTACACCTTC. Translated: CASSLVSGGLYDYTF.

The V and J genes are TRBV4-1 and TRBJ2-1; the match to TRBD2 covers 7 bases. Germline CDR1 is MGHRA and CDR2 is YSYEKL. The junction had 5 bases not matched to a gene; V was cut back by 0 bases and J by 12 bases. The CDR3 loop spans 13 amino acids. CDR3 region: CASSQDMGRGQFF. As DNA, the CDR3 is TGCGCCAGCAGCCAAGATATGGGGAGGGGGCAGTTCTTC.

This clonotype was counted between two and nine times. The V and J genes are TRBV5-1 and TRBJ2-5; TRBD1 agrees at 8 bases. The germline gives CDR1 SGHRS, CDR2 YFSETQ. The CDR3 extends over 16 amino acids. The ends lost 4 bases at V and 11 bases at J; junction bases unmatched: 19. The CDR3 here is CASSQSRLQGADEQYF. CDR3 DNA: TGCGCCAGCAGCCAATCCAGGCTGCAGGGGGCGGATGAGCAGTACTTC.

The chain employs TRBV7-2 and TRBJ2-5, with 7 bases matching TRBD2. The length of the CDR3 is 14 residues. Germline assignment: CDR1 SGHTA and CDR2 FQGNSA. V shed 5 bases, J shed 11 bases, and the junction held 14 bases outside the gene matches. The CDR3 region is CASSADRGRGEQYF. As DNA, the CDR3 is TGTGCCAGCAGCGCTGACAGAGGCCGGGGGGAGCAGTACTTC. The complete variable domain, with remaining parts taken from reference TRBV7-2 and TRBJ2-5, reads GAGVSQSPSNKVTEKGKDVELRCDPISGHTALYWYRQSLGQGLEFLIYFQGNSAPDKSGLPSDRFSAERTGGSVSTLTIQRTQQEDSAVYLCASSADRGRGEQYFGPGTRLLVL.

V gene TRBV13 combines with J gene TRBJ2-7, with 8 bases that match TRBD1. The CDR3 is 16 residues long. Losses at the gene ends were 4 bases for V and 0 bases for J; bases not matched to a gene: 8. Germline CDR1 is PRHDT and CDR2 is FYEKMQ (reference sequence). The CDR3 bases are TGTGCCAGCAGCTCCACGGACAGGGAGAGCTCCTACGAGCAGTACTTC. Translation gives CASSSTDRESSYEQYF.

This clonotype was seen ten or more times. This rearrangement joins TRBV20-1 to TRBJ2-7, with 10 bases matching TRBD2. The germline CDR1 and CDR2 sequences are DFQATT and SNEGSKA (reference sequence). The V and J ends lost 5 bases and 3 bases, in that order; junction bases with no gene match: 7. This CDR3 comprises 14 residues. CDR3 bases: TGCAGTGCTTCCTGGACTAGCGGCATCTACGAGCAGTACTTC. This translates into CSASWTSGIYEQYF.

The V gene is TRBV18, the J gene TRBJ2-5, with no clear D. Germline V CDR1 and CDR2: KGHSH, LQKENI. This CDR3 region has 13 residues. The germline V and J ends were trimmed by 1 base and 6 bases, with 9 bases remaining between them. CDR3 in amino acids: CASSPREEQTQYF. The CDR3 region has the DNA TGTGCCAGCTCACCACGAGAGGAACAGACCCAGTACTTC.

V usage is TRBV7-2 and J usage is TRBJ1-5, with D perhaps TRBD1 (6 bases). V lost 1 base, J lost 3 bases, and 19 bases lay in between. Germline V lookup: CDR1 SGHTA, CDR2 FQGNSA. This CDR3 is 18 amino acids long. CDR3 bases: TGTGCCAGCAGCTTAGTTCGTCTGGGGGGCGGCCTCAATCAGCCCCAGCATTTT. Translating it yields CASSLVRLGGGLNQPQHF.

The V and J genes are TRBV29-1 and TRBJ2-7, with D unresolved. Per germline, CDR1 SQVTM and CDR2 ANQGSEA. Trimming shortened V by 4 bases and J by 4 bases, and 11 bases separated the two germline ends. The CDR3 has 12 residues. CDR3 DNA sequence: TGCAGCGTTGCCCTCGGGCGATACGAGCAGTACTTC. Encoded protein: CSVALGRYEQYF.

V and J are TRBV2 and TRBJ1-2; D gene uncertain. The germline gives CDR1 SNHLY, CDR2 FYNNEI. Trimming pared 0 bases from V and 9 bases from J, leaving 11 bases between. There are 13 residues in the CDR3. The CDR3 coding sequence is TGTGCCAGCAGTGAAGCAATACAGACGAGCTACACCTTC. As protein: CASSEAIQTSYTF.

J is TRBJ2-7 and V is TRBV5-1; D call uncertain. Germline loops: CDR1 SGHRS, CDR2 YFSETQ. This CDR3 contains 14 residues. V lost 0 bases and J lost 1, with 8 bases in between. The CDR3 DNA reads as TGCGCCAGCAGCTTGGTGCCCCTATCCTACGAGCAGTACTTC. Its translation: CASSLVPLSYEQYF. The full variable domain, with the rest looked up from reference TRBV5-1 and TRBJ2-7, is KAGVTQTPRYLIKTRGQQVTLSCSPISGHRSVSWYQQTPGQGLQFLFEYFSETQRNKGNFPGRFSGRQFSNSRSEMNVSTLELGDSALYLCASSLVPLSYEQYFGPGTRLTVT.

The V and J genes are TRBV6-2 or TRBV6-3 and TRBJ2-1; 7 nucleotides align to TRBD1. This CDR3 is built from 14 residues. The germline V gene encodes CDR1 MNHEY and CDR2 SVGEGT. J was trimmed by 6 bases and V by 6 bases; bases with no gene match: 8. The CDR3 nucleotides read TGTGCCAGCAGCCATTGGGCAGGGGGCAATGAGCAGTTCTTC. Translated: CASSHWAGGNEQFF.

On this clonotype: The junction and the germline gene differ at one end; a read error may be behind it. The rearrangement joins TRBV7-2 to TRBJ2-5; 13 bases match TRBD2. CDR3 size: 16 residues. Germline lookup yields CDR1 SGHTA and CDR2 FQGNSA. The CDR3 spells CASSLGTSGIQETRYF. The CDR3 DNA is TGTGCCAGCAGCCTCGGGACTAGCGGGATTCAAGAGACCCGGTACTTC.

This clonotype was counted between two and nine times. This chain connects TRBV6-2 or TRBV6-3 to TRBJ1-5; the D is unclear. The CDR3 loop spans 14 amino acids. Looked up from germline, CDR1 is MNHEY and CDR2 is SVGEGT. Trimming cost V 6 bases and J 0 bases, with 9 bases left between them. CDR3 DNA: TGTGCCAGCAGGTACAAAGATAGCAATCAGCCCCAGCATTTT. Protein product: CASRYKDSNQPQHF.

A few counts support this clonotype. This rearrangement joins TRBV12-3 or TRBV12-4 to TRBJ2-1, with D possibly being TRBD1 (6 bases). This CDR3 is 12 amino acids long. V was shortened by 6 bases and J by 9 bases, with 12 bases between the two germline ends. The CDR3 DNA is TGTGCCAGCAGGGAACAGGGCATTGAGCAGTTCTTC. Translated, it gives CASREQGIEQFF.

This chain uses TRBV15 with TRBJ2-5, with no clear D. The CDR3 runs to 14 residues. V was trimmed by 5 bases and J by 1 base, leaving 11 bases between them. The V gene's germline CDR1 is LNHNV and CDR2 YYDKDF (reference sequence). DNA of the CDR3: TGTGCCACCAGCGGGTGGGGTACCCAAGAGACCCAGTACTTC. It is translated as CATSGWGTQETQYF.

Of note for this clonotype: At one end, the junction sequence differs from germline, possibly due to a read error. This sequence joins TRBV4-1 and TRBJ2-3; 7 nucleotides align to TRBD2. CDR3 size: 15 residues. Germline V gene data show CDR1 as MGHRA and CDR2 as YSYEKL. DNA for the CDR3: TGCGCCAGCTGCCAAGAAGGACTAGTTCCAGATACGCAGTATTTT. Translation: CASCQEGLVPDTQYF.

In this sample, this clonotype turned up many times. At one end, the junction sequence differs from germline, possibly due to a read error. The chain combines TRBV5-1 with TRBJ1-4; 10 bases agree with TRBD1. The CDR3 totals 16 residues. From germline, CDR1 is SGHRS and CDR2 YFSETQ. This CDR3 is CASSLGQGATNEKLFF. The CDR3 nucleotides are TGTGCCAGCAGCTTAGGACAGGGGGCAACTAATGAAAAACTGTTTTTT. Full variable domain (remainder filled in from reference TRBV5-1 and TRBJ1-4): KAGVTQTPRYLIKTRGQQVTLSCSPISGHRSVSWYQQTPGQGLQFLFEYFSETQRNKGNFPGRFSGRQFSNSRSEMNVSTLELGDSALYLCASSLGQGATNEKLFFGSGTQLSVL.

A few counts support this clonotype. The CDR3: CASSSTGGAGNIQYF. CDR3 sequence (DNA): TGTGCCAGCAGCTCTACAGGGGGCGCGGGAAACATTCAGTACTTC. V usage is TRBV7-9 and J usage is TRBJ2-4, with TRBD1 matching 9 bases. In germline, CDR1 is SEHNR, CDR2 FQNEAQ (reference sequence). This CDR3 has 15 amino acids. Unmatched junction bases numbered 7, after V lost 4 bases and J lost 6 bases. Variable domain in full (rest from reference TRBV7-9 and TRBJ2-4): DTGVSQNPRHKITKRGQNVTFRCDPISEHNRLYWYRQTLGQGPEFLTYFQNEAQLEKSRLLSDRFSAERPKGSFSTLEIQRTEQGDSAMYLCASSSTGGAGNIQYFGAGTRLSVL.

The chain couples TRBV7-3 to TRBJ2-6; D remains unclear. Germline V gives CDR1 SGHTA, CDR2 FQGTGA. The CDR3 consists of 15 residues. Trimming shortened V by 4 bases and J by 4 bases, and 11 bases separated the two germline ends. The CDR3 DNA reads TGTGCCAGCAGCTCCCCGCCGAAGGGGGCCAACGTCCTGACTTTC. Its protein product is CASSSPPKGANVLTF.